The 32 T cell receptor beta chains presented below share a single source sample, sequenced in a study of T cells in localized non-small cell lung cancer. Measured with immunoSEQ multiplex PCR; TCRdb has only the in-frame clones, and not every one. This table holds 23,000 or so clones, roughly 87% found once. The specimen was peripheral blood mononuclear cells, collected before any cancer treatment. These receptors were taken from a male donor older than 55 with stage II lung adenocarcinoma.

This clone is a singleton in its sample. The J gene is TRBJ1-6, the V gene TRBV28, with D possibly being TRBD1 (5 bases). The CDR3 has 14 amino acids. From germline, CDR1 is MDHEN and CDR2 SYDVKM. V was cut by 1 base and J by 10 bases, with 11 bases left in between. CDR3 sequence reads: CASSLFVRESPLHF. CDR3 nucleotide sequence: TGTGCCAGCAGTTTATTCGTCAGGGAGTCACCCCTCCACTTT.

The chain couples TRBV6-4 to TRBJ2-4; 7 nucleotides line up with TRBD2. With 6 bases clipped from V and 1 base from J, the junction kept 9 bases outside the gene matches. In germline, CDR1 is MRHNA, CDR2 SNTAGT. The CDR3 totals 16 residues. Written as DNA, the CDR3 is TGTGCCAGCAGGGGGAGGTCGGGAGGCGCCAAAAACATTCAGTACTTC. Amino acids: CASRGRSGGAKNIQYF.

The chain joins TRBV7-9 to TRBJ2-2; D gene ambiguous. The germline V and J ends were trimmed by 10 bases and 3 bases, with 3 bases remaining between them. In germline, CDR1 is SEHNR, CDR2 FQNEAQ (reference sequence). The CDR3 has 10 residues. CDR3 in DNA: TGTGCCACAGACACCGGGGAGCTGTTTTTT. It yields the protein CATDTGELFF. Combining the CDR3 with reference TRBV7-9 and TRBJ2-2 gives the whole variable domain DTGVSQNPRHKITKRGQNVTFRCDPISEHNRLYWYRQTLGQGPEFLTYFQNEAQLEKSRLLSDRFSAERPKGSFSTLEIQRTEQGDSAMYLCATDTGELFFGEGSRLTVL.

The CDR3 here is CASSQDIGWEEQYF. The DNA for the CDR3 is TGCGCCAGCAGCCAAGATATCGGGTGGGAGGAGCAGTACTTC. The chain is built from TRBV4-1 and TRBJ2-7, with D possibly being TRBD2 (5 bases). Trimming cost V 0 bases and J 7 bases, with 13 bases left between them. The CDR3 has 14 residues. Germline CDR1 reads MGHRA; CDR2 reads YSYEKL.

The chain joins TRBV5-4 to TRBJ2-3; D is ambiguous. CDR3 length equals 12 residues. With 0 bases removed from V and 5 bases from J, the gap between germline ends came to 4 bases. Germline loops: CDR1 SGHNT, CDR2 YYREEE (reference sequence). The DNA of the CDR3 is TGTGCCAGCAGCTTGGATGAAGATACGCAGTATTTT. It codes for CASSLDEDTQYF.

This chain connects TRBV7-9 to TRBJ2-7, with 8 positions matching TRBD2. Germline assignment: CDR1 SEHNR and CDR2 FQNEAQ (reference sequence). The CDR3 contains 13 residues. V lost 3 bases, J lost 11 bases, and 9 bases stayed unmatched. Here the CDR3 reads CASSLEREGTEYF. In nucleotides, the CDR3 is TGTGCCAGCAGCTTGGAACGGGAGGGCACGGAGTACTTC.

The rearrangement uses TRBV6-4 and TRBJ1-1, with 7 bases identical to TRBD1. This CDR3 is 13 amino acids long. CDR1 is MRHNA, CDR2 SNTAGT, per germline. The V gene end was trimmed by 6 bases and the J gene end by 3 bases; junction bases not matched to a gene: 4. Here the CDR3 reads CASSPDRDTEAFF. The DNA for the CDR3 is TGTGCCAGCAGCCCCGACAGGGACACTGAAGCTTTCTTT.

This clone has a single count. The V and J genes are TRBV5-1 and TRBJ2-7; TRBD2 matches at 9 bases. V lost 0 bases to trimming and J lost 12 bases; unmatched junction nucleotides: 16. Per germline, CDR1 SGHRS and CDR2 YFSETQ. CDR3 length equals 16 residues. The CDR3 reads CASSLVSQREASKRYF. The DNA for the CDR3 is TGCGCCAGCAGCTTGGTCTCCCAGCGGGAGGCCTCAAAGCGGTACTTC.

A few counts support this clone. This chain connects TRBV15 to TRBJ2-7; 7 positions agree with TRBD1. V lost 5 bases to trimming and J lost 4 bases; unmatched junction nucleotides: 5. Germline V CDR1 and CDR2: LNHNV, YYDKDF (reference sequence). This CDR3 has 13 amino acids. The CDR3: CATSERDSYEQYF. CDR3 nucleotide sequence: TGTGCCACCAGCGAACGGGACAGTTACGAGCAGTACTTC. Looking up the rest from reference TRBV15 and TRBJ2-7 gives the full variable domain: DAMVIQNPRYQVTQFGKPVTLSCSQTLNHNVMYWYQQKSSQAPKLLFHYYDKDFNNEADTPDNFQSRRPNTSFCFLDIRSPGLGDTAMYLCATSERDSYEQYFGPGTRLTVT.

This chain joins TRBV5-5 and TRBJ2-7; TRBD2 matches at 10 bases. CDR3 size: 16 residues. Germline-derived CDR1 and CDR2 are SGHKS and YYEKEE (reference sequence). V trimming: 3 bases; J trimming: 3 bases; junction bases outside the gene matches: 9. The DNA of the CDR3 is TGTGCCAGCAGCTCCGCGGGACTAGCGAGTTTCTACGAGCAGTACTTC. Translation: CASSSAGLASFYEQYF.

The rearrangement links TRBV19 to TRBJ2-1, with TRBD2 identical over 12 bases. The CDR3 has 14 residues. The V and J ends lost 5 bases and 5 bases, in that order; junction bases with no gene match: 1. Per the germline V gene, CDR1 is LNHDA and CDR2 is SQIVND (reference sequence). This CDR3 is CASSRLAGDNEQFF. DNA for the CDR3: TGTGCCAGTAGTCGACTAGCGGGGGACAATGAGCAGTTCTTC.

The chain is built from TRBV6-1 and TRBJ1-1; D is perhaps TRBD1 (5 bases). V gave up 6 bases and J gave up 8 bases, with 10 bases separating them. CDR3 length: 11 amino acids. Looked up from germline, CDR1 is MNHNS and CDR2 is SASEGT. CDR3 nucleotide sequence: TGTGCCAGCAGGCCAGGGCGGGAAGCTTTCTTT. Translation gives CASRPGREAFF.

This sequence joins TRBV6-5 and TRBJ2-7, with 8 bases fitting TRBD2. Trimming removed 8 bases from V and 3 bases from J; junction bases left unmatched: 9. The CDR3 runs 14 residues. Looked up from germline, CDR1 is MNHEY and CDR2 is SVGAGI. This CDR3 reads CASRGGGRRYEQYF. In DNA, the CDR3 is TGTGCCAGCCGAGGCGGCGGGAGGCGCTACGAGCAGTACTTC.

CDR3 residues: CASSLVTSGSPSTDTQYF. The DNA for the CDR3 is TGCGCCAGCAGCTTGGTTACTAGCGGAAGTCCTAGCACAGATACGCAGTATTTT. This rearrangement joins TRBV5-1 to TRBJ2-3, with 8 bases aligning to TRBD2. The V segment lost 0 bases and the J segment 0 bases; nucleotides outside the gene matches: 9. CDR1 is SGHRS, CDR2 YFSETQ, per germline. The CDR3 length is 18 residues.

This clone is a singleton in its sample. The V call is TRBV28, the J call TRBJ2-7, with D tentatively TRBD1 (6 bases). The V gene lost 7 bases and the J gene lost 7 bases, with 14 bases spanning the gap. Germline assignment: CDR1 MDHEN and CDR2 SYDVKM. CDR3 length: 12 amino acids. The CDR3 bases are TGTGCCAGCATGCCAGGGGCAGGAGAGCAGTACTTC. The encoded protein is CASMPGAGEQYF.

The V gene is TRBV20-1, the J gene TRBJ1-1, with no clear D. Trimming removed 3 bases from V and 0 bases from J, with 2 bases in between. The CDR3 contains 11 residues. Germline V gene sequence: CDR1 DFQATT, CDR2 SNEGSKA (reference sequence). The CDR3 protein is CSASLNTEAFF. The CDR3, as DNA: TGCAGTGCTAGTTTGAACACTGAAGCTTTCTTT.

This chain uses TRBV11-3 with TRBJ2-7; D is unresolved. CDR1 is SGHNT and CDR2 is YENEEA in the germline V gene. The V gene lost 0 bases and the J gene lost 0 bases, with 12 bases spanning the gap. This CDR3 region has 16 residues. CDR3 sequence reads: CASSLDLPVSSYEQYF. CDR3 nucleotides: TGTGCCAGCAGCTTAGATCTGCCTGTCAGCTCCTACGAGCAGTACTTC. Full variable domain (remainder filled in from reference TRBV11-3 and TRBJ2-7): EAGVVQSPRYKIIEKKQPVAFWCNPISGHNTLYWYLQNLGQGPELLIRYENEEAVDDSQLPKDRFSAERLKGVDSTLKIQPAELGDSAVYLCASSLDLPVSSYEQYFGPGTRLTVT.

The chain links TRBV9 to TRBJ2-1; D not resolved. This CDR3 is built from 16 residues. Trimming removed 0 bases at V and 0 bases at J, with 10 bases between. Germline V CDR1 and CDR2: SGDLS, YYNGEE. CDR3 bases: TGTGCCAGCAGCGTAGGGATCAGTATCTCCTACAATGAGCAGTTCTTC. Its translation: CASSVGISISYNEQFF.

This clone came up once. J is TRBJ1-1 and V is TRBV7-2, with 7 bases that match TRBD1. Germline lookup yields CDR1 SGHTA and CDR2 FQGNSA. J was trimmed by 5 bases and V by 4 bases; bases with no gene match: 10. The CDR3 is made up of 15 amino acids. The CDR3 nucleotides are TGTGCCAGCAGCTCCCGAGGGGGCGGAGGAACTGAAGCTTTCTTT. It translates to CASSSRGGGGTEAFF.

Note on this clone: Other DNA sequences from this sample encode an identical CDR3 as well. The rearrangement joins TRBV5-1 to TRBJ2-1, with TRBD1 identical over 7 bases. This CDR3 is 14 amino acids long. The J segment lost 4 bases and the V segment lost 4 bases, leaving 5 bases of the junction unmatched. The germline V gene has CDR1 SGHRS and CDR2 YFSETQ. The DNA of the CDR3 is TGCGCCAGCAGCCCAGGGGACAGTTACAATGAGCAGTTCTTC. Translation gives CASSPGDSYNEQFF.

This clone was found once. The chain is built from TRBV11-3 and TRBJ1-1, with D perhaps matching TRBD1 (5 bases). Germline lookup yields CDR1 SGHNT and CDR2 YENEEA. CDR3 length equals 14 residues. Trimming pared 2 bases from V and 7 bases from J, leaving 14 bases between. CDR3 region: CASSLMGERGEAFF. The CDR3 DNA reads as TGTGCCAGCAGCTTAATGGGGGAGAGGGGTGAAGCTTTCTTT.

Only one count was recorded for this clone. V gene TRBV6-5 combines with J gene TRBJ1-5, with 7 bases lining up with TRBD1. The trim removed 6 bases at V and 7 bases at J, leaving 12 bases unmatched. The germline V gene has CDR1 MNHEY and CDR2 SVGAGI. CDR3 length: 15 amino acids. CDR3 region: CASSTDRSSVQPQHF. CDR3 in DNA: TGTGCCAGCAGCACGGACAGGTCCAGCGTGCAGCCCCAGCATTTT.

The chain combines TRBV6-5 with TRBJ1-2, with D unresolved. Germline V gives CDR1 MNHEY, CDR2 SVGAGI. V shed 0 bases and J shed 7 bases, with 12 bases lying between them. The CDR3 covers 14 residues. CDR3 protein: CASSYSMGGSGYTF. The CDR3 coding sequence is TGTGCCAGCAGTTACTCGATGGGCGGTTCTGGCTACACCTTC.

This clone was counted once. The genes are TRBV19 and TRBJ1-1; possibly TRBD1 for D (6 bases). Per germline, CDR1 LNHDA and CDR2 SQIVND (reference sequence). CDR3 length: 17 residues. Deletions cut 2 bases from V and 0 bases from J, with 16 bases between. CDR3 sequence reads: CASSIRGGGPVNTEAFF. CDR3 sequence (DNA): TGTGCCAGTAGTATAAGGGGAGGGGGACCAGTGAACACTGAAGCTTTCTTT.

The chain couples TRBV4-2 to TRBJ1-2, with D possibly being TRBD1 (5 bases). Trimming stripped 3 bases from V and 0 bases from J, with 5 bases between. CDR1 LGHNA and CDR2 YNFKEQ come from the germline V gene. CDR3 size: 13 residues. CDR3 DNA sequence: TGTGCCAGCAGCCAGGGGGCTAACTATGGCTACACCTTC. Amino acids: CASSQGANYGYTF.

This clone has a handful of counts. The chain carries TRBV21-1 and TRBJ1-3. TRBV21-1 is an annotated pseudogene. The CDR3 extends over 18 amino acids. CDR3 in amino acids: CASSPIRDDSPTGNTIYF. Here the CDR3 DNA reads TGTGCCAGCAGCCCAATCCGGGACGACTCGCCGACTGGAAACACCATATATTTT.

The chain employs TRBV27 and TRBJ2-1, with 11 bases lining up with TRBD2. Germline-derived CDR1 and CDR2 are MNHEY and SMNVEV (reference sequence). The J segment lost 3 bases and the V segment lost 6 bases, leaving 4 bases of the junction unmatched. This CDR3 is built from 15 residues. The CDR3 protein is CASSPGTSGYNEQFF. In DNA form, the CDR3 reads TGTGCCAGCAGCCCCGGGACTAGCGGCTACAATGAGCAGTTCTTC.

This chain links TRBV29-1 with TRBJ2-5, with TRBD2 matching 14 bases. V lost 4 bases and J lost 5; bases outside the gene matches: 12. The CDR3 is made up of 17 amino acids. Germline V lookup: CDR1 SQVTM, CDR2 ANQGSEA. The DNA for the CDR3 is TGCAGCGTTGGGGAGACTAGCGGGAGGGCATCGGCGGAGACCCAGTACTTC. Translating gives CSVGETSGRASAETQYF.

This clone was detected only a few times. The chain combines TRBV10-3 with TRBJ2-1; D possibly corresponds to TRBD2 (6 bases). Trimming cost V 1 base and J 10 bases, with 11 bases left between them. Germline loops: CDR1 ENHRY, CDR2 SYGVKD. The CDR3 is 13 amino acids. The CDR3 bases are TGTGCCATCAGTGAGTTGACTAGTTGGGAGCAGTTCTTC. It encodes CAISELTSWEQFF.

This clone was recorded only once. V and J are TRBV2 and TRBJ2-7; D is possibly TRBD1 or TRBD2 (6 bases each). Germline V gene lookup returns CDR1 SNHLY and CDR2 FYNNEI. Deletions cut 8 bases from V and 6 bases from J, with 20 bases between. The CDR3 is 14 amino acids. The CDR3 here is CASRYPRGESEQYF. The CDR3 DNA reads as TGTGCCAGCCGCTACCCTAGGGGGGAGAGCGAGCAGTACTTC.

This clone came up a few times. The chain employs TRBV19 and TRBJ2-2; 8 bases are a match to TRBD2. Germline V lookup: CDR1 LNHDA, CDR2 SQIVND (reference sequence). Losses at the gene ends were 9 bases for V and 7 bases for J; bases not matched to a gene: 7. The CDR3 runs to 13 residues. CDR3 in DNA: TGTGCCAGCAGAGGACTAGCCGGCGGGGAGCTGTTTTTT. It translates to CASRGLAGGELFF.

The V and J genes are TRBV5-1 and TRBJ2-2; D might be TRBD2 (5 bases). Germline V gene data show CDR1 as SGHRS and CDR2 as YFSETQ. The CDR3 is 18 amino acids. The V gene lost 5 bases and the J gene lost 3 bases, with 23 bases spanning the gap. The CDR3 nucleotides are TGCGCCAGCAGTTCACGTTACCTAACTAGATCGGACACCGGGGAGCTGTTTTTT. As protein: CASSSRYLTRSDTGELFF.